The 18 T cell receptor beta chains presented below share a single source sample, sequenced in a study of PD-1 blockade in classical Hodgkin lymphoma. Only in-frame clones appear in the TCRdb table, and some are missing; sequencing was by immunoSEQ multiplex PCR. Of more than 30,000 clones listed, around 80% are singletons. Every one of the patients relapsed after autologous stem cell transplantation (brentuximab vedotin exposure was variable). The sequences come from peripheral blood mononuclear cells (PBMCs), collected before the second cycle of nivolumab. Every receptor here comes from a human donor with classical Hodgkin lymphoma.

This clone was observed a handful of times. The chain links TRBV9 to TRBJ1-1; D not resolved. This CDR3 comprises 13 residues. V was cut by 1 base and J by 1 base, with 5 bases left in between. Germline-derived CDR1 and CDR2 are SGDLS and YYNGEE. The CDR3 DNA reads TGTGCCAGCAGCGTATCTGCGAACACTGAAGCTTTCTTT. Encoded protein: CASSVSANTEAFF.

The rearrangement joins TRBV27 to TRBJ1-2; D is unclear. The CDR3 length is 16 residues. In germline, CDR1 is MNHEY, CDR2 SMNVEV (reference sequence). With 2 bases removed from V and 6 bases from J, the gap between germline ends came to 19 bases. The DNA of the CDR3 is TGTGCCAGCAGTTTAGGAGCTAGTCGGCAGATTAATGGCTACACCTTC. It encodes CASSLGASRQINGYTF.

This clone was recorded only once. The J gene is TRBJ2-7, the V gene TRBV29-1; no clear D gene. The V end lost 8 bases, the J end lost 6 bases, and 14 bases lay between the germline ends. Germline lookup yields CDR1 SQVTM and CDR2 ANQGSEA. This CDR3 is 11 amino acids long. CDR3 coding DNA: TGCAGCCCCGGACCTAAGGGCGAGCAGTACTTC. It yields the protein CSPGPKGEQYF.

The rearrangement uses TRBV5-6 and TRBJ2-5; 7 nucleotides match TRBD1. CDR3 length: 15 residues. With 0 bases clipped from V and 5 bases from J, the junction kept 7 bases outside the gene matches. Germline lookup yields CDR1 SGHDT and CDR2 YYEEEE. The DNA of the CDR3 is TGTGCCAGCAGCTTGGAAGGGGGCAAGTTGGAGACCCAGTACTTC. Its protein product is CASSLEGGKLETQYF. Complete variable domain (other parts from reference TRBV5-6 and TRBJ2-5): DAGVTQSPTHLIKTRGQQVTLRCSPKSGHDTVSWYQQALGQGPQFIFQYYEEEERQRGNFPDRFSGHQFPNYSSELNVNALLLGDSALYLCASSLEGGKLETQYFGPGTRLLVL.

This chain joins TRBV12-5 and TRBJ2-5; TRBD2 aligns across 8 bases. V dropped 7 bases and J dropped 6; count of bases not matched to a gene: 7. There are 13 residues in the CDR3. Per the germline V gene, CDR1 is LGHNT and CDR2 is FRNRAP. CDR3 nucleotides: TGTGCTAGTGAGGTTTCGGGGGGGCAGACCCAGTACTTC. Translated, it gives CASEVSGGQTQYF.

This chain connects TRBV4-1 to TRBJ2-2; 9 nucleotides match TRBD2. Germline assignment: CDR1 MGHRA and CDR2 YSYEKL. CDR3 size: 16 residues. Unmatched junction bases numbered 0, after V lost 1 base and J lost 0 bases. CDR3 nucleotide sequence: TGCGCCAGCAGCCAAGTAGCGGGGGCGAACACCGGGGAGCTGTTTTTT. It encodes CASSQVAGANTGELFF.

The V call is TRBV13, the J call TRBJ2-1; 8 bases fit TRBD1. V gave up 5 bases and J gave up 7 bases; unmatched junction bases: 10. The length of the CDR3 is 15 residues. Germline assignment: CDR1 PRHDT and CDR2 FYEKMQ (reference sequence). The CDR3 loop is CASSPGQGRRNEQFF. The CDR3, as DNA: TGTGCCAGCAGCCCCGGACAGGGCCGGCGGAATGAGCAGTTCTTC. The variable domain in full, completed from reference TRBV13 and TRBJ2-1, reads AAGVIQSPRHLIKEKRETATLKCYPIPRHDTVYWYQQGPGQDPQFLISFYEKMQSDKGSIPDRFSAQQFSDYHSELNMSSLELGDSALYFCASSPGQGRRNEQFFGPGTRLTVL.

The rearrangement uses TRBV7-9 and TRBJ2-5; D is undetermined. The germline gives CDR1 SEHNR, CDR2 FQNEAQ (reference sequence). Trimming stripped 4 bases from V and 2 bases from J, with 2 bases between. This CDR3 is 11 amino acids long. CDR3 in amino acids: CASSSQETQYF. CDR3 sequence (DNA): TGTGCCAGCAGCTCGCAAGAGACCCAGTACTTC.

The chain combines TRBV7-9 with TRBJ1-3; D might be TRBD1 (6 bases). CDR3 length: 15 amino acids. Germline loops: CDR1 SEHNR, CDR2 FQNEAQ (reference sequence). The ends were cut back, 3 bases at V and 0 bases at J, with 9 bases in the middle. In nucleotides, the CDR3 is TGTGCCAGCAGCTTGGGGGGCGACTCTGGAAACACCATATATTTT. This codes for CASSLGGDSGNTIYF.

This clone has just one count. This chain joins TRBV7-2 and TRBJ2-3, with D possibly being TRBD2 (7 bases). Germline CDR1 and CDR2: SGHTA and FQGNSA. Trimming shortened V by 4 bases and J by 5 bases, and 22 bases separated the two germline ends. The CDR3 runs 17 residues. CDR3 coding DNA: TGTGCCAGCAGCTCCGGCCTTGGGGGGGGCGCGGGAGATACGCAGTATTTT. The encoded protein is CASSSGLGGGAGDTQYF.

The rearrangement uses TRBV7-2 and TRBJ1-2; 7 nucleotides agree with TRBD1. The V and J ends lost 4 bases and 5 bases, in that order; junction bases with no gene match: 10. Germline lookup yields CDR1 SGHTA and CDR2 FQGNSA. CDR3 length equals 15 residues. The DNA for the CDR3 is TGTGCCAGCAGCTCAATGGACAGGCTTGGGTATGGCTACACCTTC. Translation gives CASSSMDRLGYGYTF.

Only a few counts were recorded for this clone. The chain has TRBV20-1 and TRBJ1-1; D is undetermined. Trimming took 5 bases from V and 4 from J, leaving 5 bases between them. The CDR3 is 10 amino acids. Germline CDR1 and CDR2: DFQATT and SNEGSKA (reference sequence). In nucleotides, the CDR3 is TGCAGTGCTGTGGGCACTGAAGCTTTCTTT. This sequence encodes CSAVGTEAFF.

The chain couples TRBV5-4 to TRBJ2-3; the match to TRBD2 covers 16 bases. CDR3 length: 20 amino acids. Germline CDR1 and CDR2: SGHNT and YYREEE (reference sequence). Trimming took 4 bases from V and 2 from J; bases not matched to a gene: 13. The CDR3: CASSTPGLAGGYGFTDTQYF. The CDR3 DNA reads as TGTGCCAGCAGCACCCCGGGACTAGCGGGGGGGTACGGTTTCACAGATACGCAGTATTTT.

This clone was detected only a few times. The chain joins TRBV28 to TRBJ2-5, with D perhaps matching TRBD2 (6 bases). Germline V lookup: CDR1 MDHEN, CDR2 SYDVKM. The V end lost 6 bases, the J end lost 2 bases, and 13 bases lay between the germline ends. CDR3 length: 14 residues. Here the CDR3 reads CASSLGGGQETQYF. CDR3 nucleotide sequence: TGTGCCAGCAGCCTGGGGGGAGGTCAAGAGACCCAGTACTTC.

There are a few counts of this clone. The chain joins TRBV7-2 to TRBJ2-5, with a possible D match to TRBD2 (5 bases). V shed 5 bases and J shed 5 bases, with 9 bases lying between them. Per germline, CDR1 SGHTA and CDR2 FQGNSA. CDR3 length equals 12 residues. Here the CDR3 DNA reads TGTGCCAGCAGCGAACCGGGGGAGACCCAGTACTTC. This sequence encodes CASSEPGETQYF.

V is TRBV5-4 and J is TRBJ2-7, with 9 bases matching TRBD2. The CDR3 is made up of 13 amino acids. Germline V gene data show CDR1 as SGHNT and CDR2 as YYREEE (reference sequence). V dropped 10 bases and J dropped 4; count of bases not matched to a gene: 9. The CDR3 nucleotides are TGTGCCGCTCGGGCTAGCGGGGATTACGAGCAGTACTTC. It yields the protein CAARASGDYEQYF.

V gene TRBV5-1 combines with J gene TRBJ1-2; D is uncertain. Germline loops: CDR1 SGHRS, CDR2 YFSETQ. V gave up 0 bases and J gave up 8 bases, with 11 bases separating them. CDR3 length equals 13 residues. CDR3 amino acids: CASSLGFLGGYTF. CDR3 bases: TGCGCCAGCAGCTTGGGGTTTCTGGGCGGCTACACCTTC.

This chain links TRBV10-1 with TRBJ2-1; 11 bases are a match to TRBD1. Germline trimming cut 6 bases from V and 6 bases from J; bases unmatched to any gene: 7. The CDR3 runs 15 residues. Germline CDR1 is WNHNN and CDR2 is SYGVQD (reference sequence). This CDR3 reads CASSDPGTGGNEQFF. The CDR3 nucleotides are TGCGCCAGCAGCGATCCCGGGACAGGGGGCAATGAGCAGTTCTTC.